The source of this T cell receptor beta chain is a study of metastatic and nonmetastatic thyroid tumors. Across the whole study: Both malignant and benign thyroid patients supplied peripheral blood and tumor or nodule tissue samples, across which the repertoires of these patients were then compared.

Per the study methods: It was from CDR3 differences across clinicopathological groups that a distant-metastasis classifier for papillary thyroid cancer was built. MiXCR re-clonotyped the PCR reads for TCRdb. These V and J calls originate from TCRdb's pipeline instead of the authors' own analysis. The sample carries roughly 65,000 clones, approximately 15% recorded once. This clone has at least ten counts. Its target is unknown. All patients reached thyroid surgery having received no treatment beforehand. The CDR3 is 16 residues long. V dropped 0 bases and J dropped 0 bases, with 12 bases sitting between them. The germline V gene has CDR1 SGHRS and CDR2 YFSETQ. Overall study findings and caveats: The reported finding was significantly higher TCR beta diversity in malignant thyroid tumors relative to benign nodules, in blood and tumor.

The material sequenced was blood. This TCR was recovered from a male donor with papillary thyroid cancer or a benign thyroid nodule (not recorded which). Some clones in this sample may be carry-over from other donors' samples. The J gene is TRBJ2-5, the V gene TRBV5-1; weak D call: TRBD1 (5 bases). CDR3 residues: CASSLADNSNQETQYF. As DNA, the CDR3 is TGCGCCAGCAGCTTGGCGGACAACTCAAACCAAGAGACCCAGTACTTC.